This TCR beta chain was captured by sequencing in a study of spatial heterogeneity in lung cancer. The time point here: sample taken at primary tumor resection. The sequenced material consisted of unsorted whole RNA from tumor, nontumor lung or frozen PBMC. Germline loops: CDR1 SQVTM, CDR2 ANQGSEA. There are 11 residues in the CDR3. V gave up 3 bases and J gave up 8 bases, with 7 bases separating them. MiXCR, applied by TCRdb to the 5' RACE reads, yields one record per CDR3 protein. The sample has 40,000 to 45,000 distinct CDR3 sequences; roughly 13% are singletons. Sample: PBMCs, taken at surgery. This clonotype originated in a male donor with early-stage non-small cell lung cancer. The chain combines TRBV29-1 with TRBJ1-4; D is undetermined. The CDR3: CSVETREKLFF. In DNA form, the CDR3 reads TGCAGCGTTGAGACTCGGGAAAAACTGTTTTTT.